This entry describes one T cell receptor (beta chain). The data derive from a study of T cell repertoires in cytomegalovirus infection. TCRdb analysed the reads with MiXCR anew, one entry per CDR3 protein. Of 200,000 to 250,000 distinct CDR3 sequences detected, over 9% appear once; the ten largest clones hold around 1.6%. Unmatched junction bases numbered 5, after V lost 4 bases and J lost 4 bases. The CDR3 has 14 amino acids. The germline gives CDR1 SGHRS, CDR2 YFSETQ. Sequenced material: PBMCs. The rearrangement links TRBV5-1 to TRBJ2-3, with 8 bases aligning to TRBD1. This clonotype was sampled from a human donor in good health (CMV status not recorded). Some clones in this sample may be carry-over from other donors' samples. CDR3 in amino acids: CASSPGQGADTQYF. CDR3 sequence (DNA): TGCGCCAGCAGCCCCGGACAGGGTGCAGATACGCAGTATTTT.